This TCR beta chain was identified in a study of post-analysis software for immune sequencing data. The sample holds a few counts of this clonotype. Its specificity is not known. An end of the junction differs from the germline gene, which may be a read error. Prepared TCR beta cDNA libraries contained unique molecular identifiers. MiXCR, run by TCRdb on the PCR reads, gives a single entry per CDR3 protein. Among hundreds of thousands of distinct CDR3 sequences listed, approximately 30% were seen once. The study, taken as a whole, reports: In patients, five or six TRBV segments were more frequent than in controls, with TRBV5-6, TRBV5-1 and TRBV20-1 among them.

Germline-derived CDR1 and CDR2 are SQVTM and ANQGSEA. The CDR3 length is 13 residues. The chain uses TRBV29-1 and TRBJ2-7, with TRBD2 identical over 8 bases. Sequenced input: blood. The receptor's source is a girl aged 10 to 17 with multiple sclerosis. CDR3 loop: CSVDGSGAYKQYF. CDR3 DNA: TGCAGCGTTGACGGTAGCGGGGCCTACAAGCAGTACTTC.